Listed here is a single TCR beta chain. These data belong to a study of blood T cell repertoires in COVID-19. Method: immunoSEQ multiplex PCR; TCRdb's copy keeps in-frame clones and lacks some. The table includes hundreds of thousands of clones, 70% to 90% detected once. J lost 7 bases, V lost 2 bases, and 10 bases had no gene match. Germline lookup yields CDR1 LNHNV and CDR2 YYDKDF (reference sequence). CDR3 length: 16 residues. The chain uses TRBV15 and TRBJ2-1, with TRBD1 identical over 8 bases. The sample taken for sequencing was PBMCs or T cells enriched from blood (not recorded which). The receptor comes from a woman aged 18-29 years with acute COVID-19. CDR3 sequence reads: CATSRLPGTGLNEQFF. DNA for the CDR3: TGTGCCACCAGCAGACTCCCCGGGACAGGCTTGAATGAGCAGTTCTTC.